The 2 T cell receptor beta chains below come from one sample, sequenced in a study of blood T cell repertoires in COVID-19. Method: immunoSEQ multiplex PCR; TCRdb's copy keeps in-frame clones and lacks some. This repertoire shows about 240,000 clones, around 86% found once; its top ten account for less than 8.5%. The sample consisted of peripheral blood. Receptor source: a woman in her 70s with active or convalescent COVID-19.

The V call is TRBV15, the J call TRBJ1-1; TRBD1 matches 7 bases. The germline V gene has CDR1 LNHNV and CDR2 YYDKDF (reference sequence). The trim removed 1 base at V and 2 bases at J, leaving 7 bases unmatched. This CDR3 has 16 residues. The CDR3 nucleotides read TGTGCCACCAGCAGAGCTAGGGGGCCCCTAAACACTGAAGCTTTCTTT. This encodes CATSRARGPLNTEAFF.

The V and J genes are TRBV18 and TRBJ1-1; D is ambiguous. V lost 2 bases and J lost 4, with 11 bases in between. The CDR3 consists of 14 residues. Germline V CDR1 and CDR2: KGHSH, LQKENI. In DNA, the CDR3 is TGTGCCAGCTCACCAGTTGAAGCGATCACTGAAGCTTTCTTT. Its translation is CASSPVEAITEAFF.